These 20 T cell receptor beta chains share one sample of origin, sequenced in a study of vaccination and CD4 T cells after COVID-19. Sequenced with the Oncomine TCR Beta short-read assay was DNA taken from cultured CD4+ T cells. TCRdb recomputed calls from the PCR reads with MiXCR, one row per CDR3 protein. The sample consists of about 14,000 distinct CDR3 sequences, 43% of them appearing once. Treatment given: 10-day PBMC culture with coronavirus spike peptide pools or control peptides (ViraFEST assay). For these TCRs, the target antigens are not known. Sequencing was carried out using cultured CD4+ T cells from blood. The receptors derive from a human donor with COVID-19.

This chain joins TRBV7-8 and TRBJ2-1; 9 bases match TRBD2. Trimming at V came to 7 bases and at J to 3 bases, leaving 7 bases not matched to a gene. Per germline, CDR1 SGHVS and CDR2 FQNEAQ. CDR3 length equals 15 residues. The CDR3 sequence: CASTTLAGNYNEQFF. The CDR3 coding sequence is TGTGCCAGCACCACCCTAGCGGGGAACTACAATGAGCAGTTCTTC.

The CDR3 sequence: CASSSIGRQIQPQHF. The DNA of the CDR3 is TGTGCCAGCAGTTCCATCGGGAGACAAATTCAGCCCCAGCATTTT. The V gene is TRBV12-3 or TRBV12-4, the J gene TRBJ1-5; D is undetermined. The CDR3 covers 15 residues. The ends were cut back, 4 bases at V and 6 bases at J, with 16 bases in the middle.

This clonotype came up a few times. The chain links TRBV20-1 to TRBJ1-1; TRBD1 might be the D (5 bases). The CDR3 totals 15 residues. Germline V gene data show CDR1 as DFQATT and CDR2 as SNEGSKA (reference sequence). V was trimmed by 7 bases and J by 3 bases, leaving 21 bases between them. CDR3 sequence reads: CSVAGGALGDTEAFF. In nucleotides, the CDR3 is TGCAGTGTAGCAGGAGGGGCCCTGGGGGACACTGAAGCTTTCTTT.

This clonotype has just a few counts. This rearrangement joins TRBV7-2 to TRBJ1-1, with TRBD1 identical over 7 bases. The J segment lost 6 bases and the V segment lost 4 bases, leaving 8 bases of the junction unmatched. The germline V gene has CDR1 SGHTA and CDR2 FQGNSA. The CDR3 has 14 amino acids. In nucleotides, the CDR3 is TGTGCCAGCAGCTCTAGACAGGGAAAATCTGAAGCTTTCTTT. It specifies CASSSRQGKSEAFF.

The gene calls are TRBV27 and TRBJ2-3; D gene uncertain. The germline V gene encodes CDR1 MNHEY and CDR2 SMNVEV (reference sequence). The CDR3 consists of 13 residues. V was shortened by 3 bases and J by 5 bases, with 9 bases between the two germline ends. The CDR3 DNA reads as TGTGCCAGCAGTTTCCTAACGGGAGATACGCAGTATTTT. It translates to CASSFLTGDTQYF.

This clonotype was observed a few times. This CDR3 is CSADDGAGDHGRGNQPQHF. In DNA form, the CDR3 reads TGCAGTGCTGACGACGGGGCAGGGGATCACGGGCGCGGCAATCAGCCCCAGCATTTT. The V and J genes are TRBV20-1 and TRBJ1-5, with D tentatively TRBD1 (6 bases). Trimming pared 5 bases from V and 2 bases from J, leaving 28 bases between. Per the germline V gene, CDR1 is DFQATT and CDR2 is SNEGSKA (reference sequence). The length of the CDR3 is 19 residues.

The chain carries TRBV3-1 and TRBJ1-5; D perhaps matches TRBD1 (5 bases). CDR3 length: 15 amino acids. Trimming shortened V by 0 bases and J by 12 bases, and 18 bases separated the two germline ends. Germline V CDR1 and CDR2: LGHDT, YNNKEL (reference sequence). This chain's CDR3 is CASSQDGRGWGIQHF. The CDR3 DNA is TGTGCCAGCAGCCAAGATGGTAGGGGCTGGGGTATCCAGCATTTT.

The rearrangement joins TRBV19 to TRBJ2-2; the D gene is possibly TRBD1 (7 bases). CDR3 size: 19 residues. Per germline, CDR1 LNHDA and CDR2 SQIVND (reference sequence). The V end was cut by 11 bases, the J end by 0 bases, with 28 bases between. CDR3 DNA sequence: TGTGCCTCCTTGGGGCAGGGGGAGGCAAACCGCGCGAACACCGGGGAGCTGTTTTTT. Translated: CASLGQGEANRANTGELFF.

The chain links TRBV7-6 to TRBJ2-7; 9 positions match TRBD1. The CDR3 consists of 15 residues. J gave up 2 bases and V 4 bases, and 6 bases lay outside the gene matches. Germline V gene data show CDR1 as SGHVS and CDR2 as FNYEAQ. CDR3 DNA sequence: TGTGCCAGCAGCTCAACCGGGACAGGGACCTACGAGCAGTACTTC. Translated: CASSSTGTGTYEQYF.

Comments on this clonotype: A junction boundary mismatches the germline segment, possibly from a read error. V and J are TRBV29-1 and TRBJ1-1; TRBD1 matches at 11 bases. The CDR3 consists of 14 residues. The germline V gene encodes CDR1 SQVTM and CDR2 ANQGSEA. The CDR3 loop reads CSVRDRGMNAEAFF. The CDR3 coding sequence is TGCAGCGTCCGGGACAGGGGGATGAACGCTGAAGCTTTCTTT.

V and J are TRBV11-3 and TRBJ1-1, with D tentatively TRBD1 (6 bases). V was cut by 3 bases and J by 4 bases, with 9 bases left in between. This CDR3 is built from 13 residues. Per germline, CDR1 SGHNT and CDR2 YENEEA. In nucleotides, the CDR3 is TGTGCCAGCAGCTTCAGGGGCCGCACTGAAGCTTTCTTT. Its translation: CASSFRGRTEAFF. Looking up the rest from reference TRBV11-3 and TRBJ1-1 gives the full variable domain: EAGVVQSPRYKIIEKKQPVAFWCNPISGHNTLYWYLQNLGQGPELLIRYENEEAVDDSQLPKDRFSAERLKGVDSTLKIQPAELGDSAVYLCASSFRGRTEAFFGQGTRLTVV.

This clonotype was seen once. This chain joins TRBV7-2 and TRBJ1-2, with 11 positions matching TRBD1. J lost 3 bases, V lost 5 bases, and 2 bases had no gene match. The CDR3 loop spans 14 amino acids. In germline, CDR1 is SGHTA, CDR2 FQGNSA. This CDR3 reads CASSQGQGDYGYTF. For the CDR3, the DNA is TGTGCCAGCAGCCAGGGACAGGGGGACTATGGCTACACCTTC.

J is TRBJ2-5 and V is TRBV20-1, with 9 bases matching TRBD2. Germline CDR1 is DFQATT and CDR2 is SNEGSKA (reference sequence). V lost 0 bases to trimming and J lost 4 bases; unmatched junction nucleotides: 6. This CDR3 has 15 residues. The CDR3 reads CSAREASGVGETQYF. CDR3 nucleotide sequence: TGCAGTGCTAGAGAGGCTAGCGGGGTGGGAGAGACCCAGTACTTC.

Only a few counts were recorded for this clonotype. This chain uses TRBV19 with TRBJ2-3, with 7 positions matching TRBD2. Germline values: CDR1 LNHDA, CDR2 SQIVND (reference sequence). The junction had 16 bases not matched to a gene; V was cut back by 5 bases and J by 5 bases. The CDR3 loop spans 17 amino acids. The CDR3 here is CASSPTSGRGRGDTQYF. The CDR3 nucleotides are TGTGCCAGTAGTCCAACCTCTGGGCGGGGGAGGGGAGATACGCAGTATTTT. Drawing the rest from reference TRBV19 and TRBJ2-3, the complete variable domain is DGGITQSPKYLFRKEGQNVTLSCEQNLNHDAMYWYRQDPGQGLRLIYYSQIVNDFQKGDIAEGYSVSREKKESFPLTVTSAQKNPTAFYLCASSPTSGRGRGDTQYFGPGTRLTVL.

V is TRBV6-1 and J is TRBJ2-7; 7 nucleotides match TRBD1. Germline lookup yields CDR1 MNHNS and CDR2 SASEGT. The CDR3 is 14 residues long. V was pared by 6 bases and J by 6 bases, with 11 bases of the junction left unmatched. The CDR3 reads CASRTTGSYVEQYF. The DNA for the CDR3 is TGTGCCAGCAGGACGACAGGGAGTTATGTCGAGCAGTACTTC.

This clonotype has more than one count but fewer than ten. The chain employs TRBV7-8 and TRBJ1-2; weak D call: TRBD1 (5 bases). Germline values: CDR1 SGHVS, CDR2 FQNEAQ. V shed 6 bases and J shed 0 bases, with 14 bases lying between them. This CDR3 spans 15 amino acids. The CDR3 DNA reads as TGTGCCAGCAGTGTTCGGGACGGAGCTAACTATGGCTACACCTTC. This sequence encodes CASSVRDGANYGYTF.

The chain is built from TRBV6-5 and TRBJ1-5, with TRBD1 as a possible D gene (5 bases). This CDR3 is built from 18 residues. Looked up from germline, CDR1 is MNHEY and CDR2 is SVGAGI. V lost 0 bases to trimming and J lost 0 bases, with 15 bases between them. CDR3 amino acids: CASSYSGPDSYSNQPQHF. The DNA of the CDR3 is TGTGCCAGCAGTTACTCGGGTCCTGACAGTTATAGCAATCAGCCCCAGCATTTT.

This clonotype was detected a few times. The gene calls are TRBV27 and TRBJ2-2; 11 positions agree with TRBD1. The germline CDR1 and CDR2 sequences are MNHEY and SMNVEV (reference sequence). This CDR3 spans 17 amino acids. V lost 6 bases and J lost 4; bases outside the gene matches: 10. The CDR3 DNA is TGTGCCAGCAGGCCTCGGACAGGGGGCTCCAGCACCGGGGAGCTGTTTTTT. Encoded protein: CASRPRTGGSSTGELFF.

This clonotype was counted between two and nine times. The chain uses TRBV11-2 and TRBJ1-2; no reliable D call. V was pared by 7 bases and J by 5 bases, with 14 bases between. The CDR3 spans 13 residues. Germline V gives CDR1 SGHAT, CDR2 FQNNGV. CDR3 DNA sequence: TGTGCCAGCACCAAAAGCGGAACATATGGCTACACCTTC. Its translation is CASTKSGTYGYTF.

This sequence joins TRBV19 and TRBJ2-5, with 8 bases aligning to TRBD1. The CDR3 runs to 16 residues. Trimming removed 4 bases from V and 5 bases from J; junction bases left unmatched: 12. Looked up from germline, CDR1 is LNHDA and CDR2 is SQIVND (reference sequence). CDR3 protein: CASSTPKAGGEETQYF. As DNA, the CDR3 is TGTGCCAGTAGTACTCCAAAGGCAGGGGGCGAGGAGACCCAGTACTTC.